Listed below are T cell receptor beta chains from one sample, sequenced in a study of cytomegalovirus exposure and HLA in healthy donors. Sequencing used immunoSEQ multiplex PCR; TCRdb keeps in-frame clones, though not all of them. The data hold fewer than 250,000 clones, with around 75% observed a single time. The specimen was PBMCs. Receptors were obtained from a woman in her forties or fifties in good health and CMV-seronegative. The CDR3 runs from the conserved cysteine through the conserved F or W. The order of the fields is clone size, J gene, D gene, V gene, CDR3 protein, CDR3 DNA. The D gene is left open where the match is weak. Clone sizes are given selectively: once, few, many, or a class where the clone is expanded.

. | TRBJ1-5 | . | TRBV28 | CASRAGSNQPQHF | TGTGCCAGCAGGGCGGGGTCGAATCAGCCCCAGCATTTT
. | TRBJ1-1 | . | TRBV9 | CASSVGLLEGEAFF | TGTGCCAGCAGCGTAGGACTCCTGGAGGGTGAAGCTTTCTTT
once | TRBJ2-7 | TRBD2 | TRBV4-2 | CASSRPAAGAYEQYF | TGTGCCAGCAGCCGACCGGCCGCGGGAGCCTACGAGCAGTACTTC
. | TRBJ2-3 | TRBD2 | TRBV18 | CASSPPVGGRTDTQYF | TGTGCCAGCTCACCACCGGTGGGAGGGAGGACAGATACGCAGTATTTT
. | TRBJ2-7 | TRBD2 | TRBV6-1 | CASSDQRGPFFYEQYF | TGTGCCAGCAGTGACCAGCGGGGGCCCTTCTTCTACGAGCAGTACTTC
. | TRBJ2-1 | TRBD2 | TRBV19 | CASSIDRSGIGEQFF | TGTGCCAGTAGTATAGATCGGAGCGGGATAGGTGAGCAGTTCTTC
. | TRBJ1-5 | . | TRBV7-9 | CASSFWGDDSNQPQHF | TGTGCCAGCAGCTTTTGGGGGGATGATAGCAATCAGCCCCAGCATTTT
many | TRBJ2-2 | . | TRBV4-3 | CASSQVSYRDTGELFF | TGCGCCAGCAGCCAAGTGTCGTACAGGGACACCGGGGAGCTGTTTTTT
. | TRBJ1-6 | . | TRBV6-1 | CASSEWSWTRNSPLHF | TGTGCCAGCAGTGAATGGTCCTGGACACGAAATTCACCCCTCCACTTT
few | TRBJ2-7 | . | TRBV6-5 | CASSTRGLVQGKQYF | TGTGCCAGCAGTACTCGGGGACTCGTGCAGGGCAAGCAGTACTTC
. | TRBJ2-5 | TRBD2 | TRBV13 | CASSLKVAGGETQYF | TGTGCCAGCAGCTTGAAAGTAGCGGGGGGAGAGACCCAGTACTTC
. | TRBJ1-1 | . | TRBV29-1 | CSVRQGITEAFF | TGCAGCGTTCGGCAGGGAATCACTGAAGCTTTCTTT
. | TRBJ1-2 | . | TRBV28 | CASSWTATRSGYTF | TGTGCCAGCAGTTGGACAGCCACCCGTAGTGGCTACACCTTC
. | TRBJ2-3 | TRBD2 | TRBV7-2 | CASSLVLAGVWYF | TGTGCCAGCAGCTTAGTACTAGCGGGAGTCTGGTATTTT
. | TRBJ1-2 | TRBD1 | TRBV4-3 | CASSQESLTRGQVYGYTF | TGCGCCAGCAGCCAAGAAAGCCTAACCAGGGGGCAGGTCTATGGCTACACCTTC
. | TRBJ1-5 | . | TRBV7-2 | CASSPGGFSNQPQHF | TGTGCCAGCAGCCCAGGAGGATTTAGCAATCAGCCCCAGCATTTT
. | TRBJ1-2 | . | TRBV12-5 | CASGLVNMYGYTF | TGTGCTAGTGGTTTGGTAAACATGTACGGCTACACCTTC
few | TRBJ1-1 | . | TRBV5-6 | CASSLVLRNTEAFF | TGTGCCAGCAGCTTGGTATTGAGGAACACTGAAGCTTTCTTT
. | TRBJ2-2 | . | TRBV18 | CASSPPGTPENTGELFF | TGTGCCAGCTCACCACCCGGGACACCCGAGAACACCGGGGAGCTGTTTTTT
. | TRBJ1-2 | TRBD1 | TRBV9 | CASSAGQANYGYTF | TGTGCCAGCAGCGCGGGACAGGCGAACTATGGCTACACCTTC
. | TRBJ2-7 | TRBD1 | TRBV7-2 | CASSSMTGGYEQYF | TGTGCCAGCAGCTCCATGACAGGGGGCTACGAGCAGTACTTC
. | TRBJ1-1 | . | TRBV6-5 | CASRPPGTSTQAFF | TGTGCCAGCAGACCTCCCGGGACATCAACCCAAGCTTTCTTT
. | TRBJ1-5 | . | TRBV6-1 | CASSAGGGSNQPQHF | TGTGCCAGCAGTGCCGGGGGGGGAAGCAATCAGCCCCAGCATTTT
. | TRBJ2-2 | . | TRBV7-2 | CASNRGGGSGELFF | TGTGCCAGCAACAGAGGGGGGGGAAGCGGGGAGCTGTTTTTT
. | TRBJ2-7 | . | TRBV15 | CATSRENRATYEQYF | TGTGCCACCAGCCGGGAGAATAGGGCCACCTACGAGCAGTACTTC
few | TRBJ2-2 | . | TRBV2 | CASSEIRIANTGELFF | TGTGCCAGCAGTGAAATAAGAATAGCTAACACCGGGGAGCTGTTTTTT
. | TRBJ2-5 | . | TRBV7-8 | CASSLEGWSRVQTQYF | TGTGCCAGCAGCTTAGAGGGGTGGAGTAGGGTGCAGACCCAGTACTTC
few | TRBJ1-5 | . | TRBV28 | CASSLSQVHQPQHF | TGTGCCAGCAGTTTATCTCAGGTTCATCAGCCCCAGCATTTT
. | TRBJ2-7 | TRBD2 | TRBV6-5 | CASRSTSGGSYEQYF | TGTGCCAGCAGATCGACTAGCGGGGGTTCCTACGAGCAGTACTTC
. | TRBJ1-1 | . | TRBV2 | CASSEYGGLMNTEAFF | TGTGCCAGCAGTGAATACGGGGGGCTCATGAACACTGAAGCTTTCTTT
. | TRBJ1-1 | . | TRBV15 | CATSKGDSALGAFF | TGTGCCACCAGCAAGGGCGACAGCGCCTTGGGAGCTTTCTTT
. | TRBJ1-2 | TRBD1 | TRBV18 | CASSLNTDGTGDNYGYTF | TGTGCCAGCTCACTGAACACAGACGGTACAGGGGATAACTATGGCTACACCTTC
. | TRBJ1-1 | . | TRBV11-2 | CASSRRGGGARVTEAFF | TGTGCCAGCAGCCGGCGGGGGGGAGGCGCCAGGGTCACTGAAGCTTTCTTT
once | TRBJ1-1 | TRBD1 | TRBV2 | CASEDRGNTEAFF | TGTGCCAGCGAGGACAGGGGGAACACTGAAGCTTTCTTT
. | TRBJ2-6 | . | TRBV4-3 | CASSQVQGVGANVLTF | TGCGCCAGCAGCCAAGTGCAGGGTGTCGGGGCCAACGTCCTGACTTTC
few | TRBJ2-4 | TRBD1 | TRBV19 | CASSPRTGATPIQYF | TGTGCCAGTAGTCCCCGGACAGGGGCTACCCCCATTCAGTACTTC
. | TRBJ2-2 | . | TRBV4-2 | CASSQGGVVRGVNTGELFF | TGTGCCAGCAGCCAGGGTGGAGTCGTCAGGGGCGTCAACACCGGGGAGCTGTTTTTT
. | TRBJ2-1 | . | TRBV7-6 | CASSLIVNEQFF | TGTGCCAGCAGCTTAATCGTTAATGAGCAGTTCTTC
. | TRBJ2-7 | . | TRBV18 | CASSPRHLYEQYF | TGTGCCAGCTCACCGCGGCACCTTTACGAGCAGTACTTC
. | TRBJ2-7 | TRBD1 | TRBV6-6 | CASSPQTGTDEQYF | TGTGCCAGCAGTCCTCAGACAGGGACGGACGAGCAGTACTTC
. | TRBJ1-1 | . | TRBV5-1 | CASSADTEAFF | TGCGCCAGCAGCGCGGACACTGAAGCTTTCTTT
. | TRBJ2-1 | TRBD2 | TRBV29-1 | CSVDDSGSRFNEQFF | TGCAGCGTTGATGATAGCGGGAGTAGGTTCAATGAGCAGTTCTTC
. | TRBJ1-5 | TRBD1 | TRBV6-1 | CASSEDRGYQPQHF | TGTGCCAGCAGTGAAGACAGGGGCTATCAGCCCCAGCATTTT
. | TRBJ1-4 | . | TRBV28 | CASSLAGIANEKLFF | TGTGCCAGCAGTCTTGCAGGGATTGCTAATGAAAAACTGTTTTTT
. | TRBJ2-3 | . | TRBV20-1 | CSARLLDTQYF | TGCAGTGCTAGACTTCTGGATACGCAGTATTTT
. | TRBJ1-4 | . | TRBV6-5 | CASSYYGRDEKLFF | TGTGCCAGCAGTTACTACGGGCGGGATGAAAAACTGTTTTTT
. | TRBJ1-4 | . | TRBV6-1 | CASSTAGKYEKLFF | TGTGCCAGCAGTACGGCAGGGAAGTATGAAAAACTGTTTTTT
. | TRBJ2-5 | . | TRBV28 | CASSSRETQYF | TGTGCCAGCAGTTCCAGGGAGACCCAGTACTTC
. | TRBJ2-7 | . | TRBV27 | CASRAGSYEQYF | TGTGCCAGCCGCGCAGGGTCCTACGAGCAGTACTTC
. | TRBJ2-7 | TRBD1 | TRBV7-9 | CASSLAATGGSYEQYF | TGTGCCAGCAGCTTAGCCGCGACAGGGGGATCCTACGAGCAGTACTTC
. | TRBJ2-5 | TRBD2 | TRBV2 | CASSEREGLAGETQYF | TGTGCCAGCAGTGAAAGGGAGGGACTAGCGGGGGAGACCCAGTACTTC
few | TRBJ2-5 | TRBD2 | TRBV5-1 | CASSFRLAGGPGTQYF | TGCGCCAGCAGCTTCCGACTAGCGGGGGGCCCAGGGACCCAGTACTTC